These 25 T cell receptor beta chains share one sample of origin, sequenced in a study of Ad26.COV2.S vaccination and SARS-CoV-2 variants. Sequencing was performed with immunoSEQ multiplex PCR; in TCRdb, only in-frame clones are kept and a portion is missing. The sample includes approximately 340,000 clones, 92% of them seen just once. Sequencing was performed on peripheral blood, taken after recovery from COVID-19. The source of these receptors is a human donor who had recovered from COVID-19.

The V and J genes are TRBV4-3 and TRBJ1-5; tentatively, D is TRBD1 (5 bases). The CDR3 covers 18 residues. Trimming cost V 0 bases and J 4 bases, with 19 bases left between them. Germline-derived CDR1 and CDR2 are LGHNA and YSLEER. The CDR3 here is CASSQDLLSRRGNQPQHF. The CDR3 DNA reads as TGCGCCAGCAGCCAAGATCTGCTGAGCAGGAGGGGAAATCAGCCCCAGCATTTT.

The chain recombines TRBV27 with TRBJ1-5; no reliable D call. Germline CDR1 and CDR2: MNHEY and SMNVEV (reference sequence). This CDR3 has 14 amino acids. With 2 bases removed from V and 4 bases from J, the gap between germline ends came to 9 bases. CDR3 in amino acids: CASSLVWENQPQHF. CDR3 nucleotide sequence: TGTGCCAGCAGTTTAGTATGGGAAAATCAGCCCCAGCATTTT.

A single count supports this clone. J is TRBJ2-5 and V is TRBV5-1; D unresolved. V was shortened by 4 bases and J by 2 bases, with 12 bases between the two germline ends. In germline, CDR1 is SGHRS, CDR2 YFSETQ. The CDR3 runs to 14 residues. CDR3 in amino acids: CASSPINLQETQYF. CDR3 in DNA: TGCGCCAGCAGCCCAATCAACCTGCAAGAGACCCAGTACTTC.

The CDR3 DNA follows: TGTGCCAGCAGCGCGGGGATTGGCTACACCTTC. Its protein is CASSAGIGYTF. The chain uses TRBV9 and TRBJ1-2, with no clear D. V dropped 3 bases and J dropped 7 bases, with 7 bases sitting between them. Germline loops: CDR1 SGDLS, CDR2 YYNGEE. This CDR3 comprises 11 residues.

The J gene is TRBJ1-1, the V gene TRBV5-1, with D perhaps matching TRBD1 (6 bases). CDR3 length equals 14 residues. Trimming cost V 2 bases and J 1 base, with 9 bases left between them. Germline V gene lookup returns CDR1 SGHRS and CDR2 YFSETQ. CDR3 residues: CASSFSDRNTEAFF. The CDR3 DNA sequence: TGCGCCAGCAGCTTCTCGGACAGGAACACTGAAGCTTTCTTT.

The CDR3, as DNA: TGTGCCACCGTTTTCGATGTGGGGAGCTCTGGAAACACCATATATTTT. Translating it yields CATVFDVGSSGNTIYF. The rearrangement uses TRBV6-6 and TRBJ1-3, with D unclear. V was trimmed by 10 bases and J by 0 bases, leaving 19 bases between them. Germline assignment: CDR1 MNHNY and CDR2 SVGAGI (reference sequence). The CDR3 loop spans 16 amino acids.

In its sample, this clone was seen once. The gene calls are TRBV5-6 and TRBJ1-2; D possibly corresponds to TRBD1 (6 bases). CDR1 SGHDT and CDR2 YYEEEE come from the germline V gene. V dropped 4 bases and J dropped 6 bases, with 25 bases sitting between them. The CDR3 totals 17 residues. CDR3 in amino acids: CASSDAGTSRDADGYTF. The CDR3 DNA reads TGTGCCAGCAGCGATGCTGGGACATCCCGCGACGCCGATGGCTACACCTTC. The full variable domain, its missing parts supplied by reference TRBV5-6 and TRBJ1-2, is DAGVTQSPTHLIKTRGQQVTLRCSPKSGHDTVSWYQQALGQGPQFIFQYYEEEERQRGNFPDRFSGHQFPNYSSELNVNALLLGDSALYLCASSDAGTSRDADGYTFGSGTRLTVV.

The chain has TRBV11-2 and TRBJ1-5, with TRBD1 matching over 7 bases. Germline loops: CDR1 SGHAT, CDR2 FQNNGV. The CDR3 consists of 15 residues. Germline trimming cut 3 bases from V and 0 bases from J; bases unmatched to any gene: 2. The CDR3 sequence: CASSLGQLSNQPQHF. CDR3 DNA sequence: TGTGCCAGCAGCTTGGGACAGCTTAGCAATCAGCCCCAGCATTTT.

The rearrangement links TRBV24-1 to TRBJ2-1, with 9 positions matching TRBD2. The CDR3 contains 13 residues. J lost 8 bases, V lost 7 bases, and 5 bases had no gene match. Germline lookup yields CDR1 KGHDR and CDR2 SFDVKD. CDR3 nucleotides: TGTGCCACCAGGGCTAGCGGGGCCCATGAGCAGTTCTTC. Encoded protein: CATRASGAHEQFF.

The sample holds one count of this clone. The V call is TRBV27, the J call TRBJ2-7, with TRBD2 identical over 9 bases. The V gene end was trimmed by 7 bases and the J gene end by 5 bases; junction bases not matched to a gene: 15. This CDR3 is built from 16 residues. Looked up from germline, CDR1 is MNHEY and CDR2 is SMNVEV (reference sequence). CDR3 nucleotide sequence: TGTGCCAGCACGCCCCGGTGGCTAGCGGGGTATCACGAGCAGTACTTC. Amino acids: CASTPRWLAGYHEQYF.

This chain links TRBV2 with TRBJ2-7; tentatively, D is TRBD1 (5 bases). V lost 3 bases and J lost 0, with 12 bases in between. Per germline, CDR1 SNHLY and CDR2 FYNNEI. CDR3 length equals 15 residues. The CDR3 reads CASSDGREYSYEQYF. CDR3 coding DNA: TGTGCCAGCAGTGACGGCAGGGAATACTCCTACGAGCAGTACTTC. The entire variable domain, with the rest obtained from reference TRBV2 and TRBJ2-7, is as follows: EPEVTQTPSHQVTQMGQEVILRCVPISNHLYFYWYRQILGQKVEFLVSFYNNEISEKSEIFDDQFSVERPDGSNFTLKIRSTKLEDSAMYFCASSDGREYSYEQYFGPGTRLTVT.

This clone occurred a few times. The gene calls are TRBV5-8 and TRBJ1-6; D is uncertain. Deletions cut 2 bases from V and 8 bases from J, with 5 bases between. The CDR3 spans 12 residues. Germline CDR1 and CDR2: SGHTS and YDEGEE. The CDR3 DNA sequence: TGTGCCAGCAGCTTAACGTATTCACCCCTCCACTTT. This sequence encodes CASSLTYSPLHF.

The rearrangement joins TRBV2 to TRBJ1-1, with TRBD1 matching over 8 bases. Germline lookup yields CDR1 SNHLY and CDR2 FYNNEI. V shed 3 bases, J shed 1 base, and the junction held 1 base outside the gene matches. The CDR3 is 14 residues long. The CDR3 DNA is TGTGCCAGCAGTGACGGGACAGGGAACACTGAAGCTTTCTTT. It specifies CASSDGTGNTEAFF.

This rearrangement joins TRBV3-1 (or the pseudogene TRBV3-2) to TRBJ2-1; the match to TRBD1 covers 7 bases. Germline CDR1 and CDR2: LGHDT and YNNKEL (reference sequence). V dropped 1 base and J dropped 5; count of bases not matched to a gene: 11. This CDR3 region has 17 residues. CDR3 loop: CASSQGYRGPRNNEQFF. CDR3 nucleotides: TGTGCCAGCAGCCAAGGGTATAGGGGGCCGAGGAACAATGAGCAGTTCTTC.

The chain combines TRBV6-1 with TRBJ2-7; 7 nucleotides match TRBD2. CDR3 length equals 16 residues. V was clipped by 4 bases and J by 3 bases; unmatched bases: 12. Germline values: CDR1 MNHNS, CDR2 SASEGT. This CDR3 reads CASSGNSGNAVYEQYF. CDR3 coding DNA: TGTGCCAGCAGTGGGAACAGCGGGAACGCCGTCTACGAGCAGTACTTC.

This clone appeared once. The chain links TRBV5-1 to TRBJ2-6; TRBD1 is a possible D gene (6 bases). CDR3 size: 18 residues. Per the germline V gene, CDR1 is SGHRS and CDR2 is YFSETQ. V was shortened by 0 bases and J by 2 bases, with 15 bases between the two germline ends. CDR3 residues: CASSLGQVFIPGANVLTF. The DNA of the CDR3 is TGCGCCAGCAGCTTGGGACAGGTATTCATCCCTGGGGCCAACGTCCTGACTTTC.

V gene TRBV7-9 combines with J gene TRBJ2-2; D not resolved. With 5 bases removed from V and 7 bases from J, the gap between germline ends came to 14 bases. CDR3 length: 14 amino acids. Germline V gene sequence: CDR1 SEHNR, CDR2 FQNEAQ (reference sequence). The chain's CDR3 is CASSKGLGSGELFF. For the CDR3, the DNA is TGTGCCAGCAGCAAGGGCCTAGGAAGCGGGGAGCTGTTTTTT.

V is TRBV11-2 and J is TRBJ2-5; D not certain. V was pared by 5 bases and J by 5 bases, with 9 bases between. The CDR3 contains 12 residues. The germline CDR1 and CDR2 sequences are SGHAT and FQNNGV. CDR3 amino acids: CASSPLGETQYF. CDR3 bases: TGTGCCAGCAGCCCCCTCGGGGAGACCCAGTACTTC.

This chain connects TRBV5-1 to TRBJ1-1, with D possibly TRBD1 on 5 matching bases. CDR1 and CDR2 (germline): SGHRS, YFSETQ. Trimming pared 5 bases from V and 1 base from J, leaving 9 bases between. The CDR3 length is 13 residues. The CDR3 nucleotides are TGCGCCAGCAGACCAACAGGGAACACTGAAGCTTTCTTT. Translated, it gives CASRPTGNTEAFF.

V and J are TRBV3-1 (or the pseudogene TRBV3-2) and TRBJ2-7; TRBD1 or TRBD2 may be the D gene (5 bases each). V was cut by 1 base and J by 7 bases, with 11 bases left in between. The CDR3 consists of 13 residues. Germline V gives CDR1 LGHDT, CDR2 YNNKEL (reference sequence). CDR3 in DNA: TGTGCCAGCAGCCAAGGAGGGGAGCTGGAGCAGTACTTC. It specifies CASSQGGELEQYF.

This chain connects TRBV18 to TRBJ2-3, with TRBD1 identical over 9 bases. The germline gives CDR1 KGHSH, CDR2 LQKENI. The CDR3 totals 15 residues. The junction had 7 bases not matched to a gene; V was cut back by 7 bases and J by 2 bases. This CDR3 reads CASFPGQGFTDTQYF. The CDR3 coding sequence is TGTGCCAGCTTTCCGGGACAGGGATTCACAGATACGCAGTATTTT.

The V call is TRBV19, the J call TRBJ1-5, with 7 bases matching TRBD1. Germline CDR1 is LNHDA and CDR2 is SQIVND (reference sequence). V lost 5 bases, J lost 3 bases, and 10 bases stayed unmatched. CDR3 size: 16 residues. The CDR3 DNA sequence: TGTGCCAGTAGTCCTCGGGCAGGGGGACACAATCAGCCCCAGCATTTT. It encodes CASSPRAGGHNQPQHF.

The chain carries TRBV29-1 and TRBJ1-2; D perhaps matches TRBD1 (6 bases). The CDR3 runs to 13 residues. V lost 6 bases, J lost 6 bases, and 17 bases lay in between. Germline lookup yields CDR1 SQVTM and CDR2 ANQGSEA. The chain's CDR3 is CSVSTGSGNGYTF. CDR3 in DNA: TGCAGCGTATCCACAGGGAGTGGGAATGGCTACACCTTC.

Worth noting for this clone: Other DNA sequences from this sample encode an identical CDR3 as well. This chain uses TRBV9 with TRBJ1-1; D not certain. Germline assignment: CDR1 SGDLS and CDR2 YYNGEE. The CDR3 has 13 residues. The V gene lost 2 bases and the J gene lost 1 base, with 6 bases spanning the gap. CDR3 sequence reads: CASSVAANTEAFF. The CDR3 DNA is TGTGCCAGCAGCGTTGCGGCGAACACTGAAGCTTTCTTT.

J is TRBJ1-1 and V is TRBV19, with D unclear. V was cut by 2 bases and J by 1 base, with 5 bases left in between. The CDR3 loop spans 13 amino acids. Looked up from germline, CDR1 is LNHDA and CDR2 is SQIVND (reference sequence). DNA for the CDR3: TGTGCCAGTAGTATACCCGAGAACACTGAAGCTTTCTTT. The encoded protein is CASSIPENTEAFF.